Shown below are 32 T cell receptor beta chains from a single sample sequenced in a study of beta chain features in type 1 diabetes. Their specific antigens are unknown. The study's findings and limits: Among all four CD4+ subsets, Type 1 diabetes patients had TCRB CDR3s that were moderately but significantly shorter.

Expressed TCRB transcripts were sequenced, since all the RNA that had been isolated was reverse transcribed. Assay used: immunoSEQ multiplex PCR; TCRdb lists only in-frame clones, some missing. The sample comprises approximately 150,000 clones, about 13% of which are singletons, and around 1.4% rests with the top ten. Source material: central memory CD4+ T cells from blood. The source is a man between 18 and 35 years old with type 1 diabetes.

The rearrangement uses TRBV12-5 and TRBJ1-2; 7 nucleotides align to TRBD1. With 0 bases clipped from V and 0 bases from J, the junction kept 7 bases outside the gene matches. This CDR3 spans 17 amino acids. CDR1 is LGHNT, CDR2 FRNRAP, per germline. The CDR3 is CASGLVLGTESNYGYTF. Here the CDR3 DNA reads TGTGCTAGTGGTTTGGTACTCGGGACAGAGTCTAACTATGGCTACACCTTC.

This clone was observed a handful of times. The chain employs TRBV29-1 and TRBJ1-3; 8 bases are a match to TRBD1. The germline V gene encodes CDR1 SQVTM and CDR2 ANQGSEA. V lost 3 bases and J lost 0; bases outside the gene matches: 4. This CDR3 has 15 residues. CDR3 DNA: TGCAGCGTTGATAGGGACAGGAGCTCTGGAAACACCATATATTTT. It encodes CSVDRDRSSGNTIYF.

This clone was counted a single time. Since a much larger clone is just one base distant, this may be a read error. The chain uses TRBV4-2 and TRBJ1-1; D is perhaps TRBD1 (5 bases). Deletions cut 4 bases from V and 1 base from J, with 7 bases between. The length of the CDR3 is 13 residues. Germline CDR1 reads LGHNA; CDR2 reads YNFKEQ. In DNA, the CDR3 is TGTGCCAGCAGCCCGACAGCGAACACTGAAGCTTTCTTT. This translates into CASSPTANTEAFF.

The chain joins TRBV10-1 to TRBJ2-3; 10 bases line up with TRBD2. The V and J ends lost 3 bases and 2 bases, in that order; junction bases with no gene match: 5. This CDR3 has 16 amino acids. Per germline, CDR1 WNHNN and CDR2 SYGVQD (reference sequence). CDR3 DNA sequence: TGCGCCAGCAGTGAATATCTAGCGGGGGCCACAGATACGCAGTATTTT. Translating gives CASSEYLAGATDTQYF.

The chain uses TRBV5-1 and TRBJ1-5; weak D call: TRBD1 (6 bases). Trimming shortened V by 3 bases and J by 1 base, and 14 bases separated the two germline ends. The germline V gene has CDR1 SGHRS and CDR2 YFSETQ. The CDR3 totals 16 residues. The DNA of the CDR3 is TGCGCCAGCAGCTATTTTACAGGGATGAGCAATCAGCCCCAGCATTTT. As protein: CASSYFTGMSNQPQHF.

The chain employs TRBV30 and TRBJ2-5; 10 nucleotides line up with TRBD1. The junction had 11 bases not matched to a gene; V was cut back by 8 bases and J by 5 bases. CDR3 length: 14 residues. CDR1 and CDR2 (germline): GTSNPN, SVGIG (reference sequence). DNA of the CDR3: TGTGCCCAAATCCCGGGACAGGGGTTGGAGACCCAGTACTTC. This translates into CAQIPGQGLETQYF.

The chain has TRBV18 and TRBJ1-2; weak D call: TRBD1 (6 bases). Trimming removed 3 bases at V and 4 bases at J, with 18 bases between. The CDR3 is made up of 16 amino acids. Looked up from germline, CDR1 is KGHSH and CDR2 is LQKENI. CDR3 DNA sequence: TGTGCCAGCTCACCCTGGGACACCCAGGGTGGCTATGGCTACACCTTC. Translated: CASSPWDTQGGYGYTF.

V usage is TRBV18 and J usage is TRBJ1-2, with TRBD1 identical over 10 bases. The ends lost 2 bases at V and 4 bases at J; junction bases unmatched: 1. This CDR3 has 14 amino acids. Looked up from germline, CDR1 is KGHSH and CDR2 is LQKENI. In nucleotides, the CDR3 is TGTGCCAGCTCACCAGGGGACAGGGGCTATGGCTACACCTTC. It yields the protein CASSPGDRGYGYTF. Full variable domain (remainder filled in from reference TRBV18 and TRBJ1-2): NAGVMQNPRHLVRRRGQEARLRCSPMKGHSHVYWYRQLPEEGLKFMVYLQKENIIDESGMPKERFSAEFPKEGPSILRIQQVVRGDSAAYFCASSPGDRGYGYTFGSGTRLTVV.

The chain combines TRBV5-1 with TRBJ1-1; maybe TRBD1 (6 bases). CDR1 SGHRS and CDR2 YFSETQ come from the germline V gene. The CDR3 consists of 14 residues. Trimming took off 5 bases at V and 1 base at J, with 12 bases between the two ends. This chain's CDR3 is CASRPSGENTEAFF. Here the CDR3 DNA reads TGCGCCAGCAGACCCTCAGGGGAGAACACTGAAGCTTTCTTT.

This clone was seen a few times. The chain has TRBV11-1 and TRBJ2-1; a weak D match, TRBD1 (6 bases). V lost 5 bases, J lost 2 bases, and 13 bases lay in between. Germline assignment: CDR1 SGHAT and CDR2 FQDESV (reference sequence). CDR3 length: 15 amino acids. The CDR3 nucleotides read TGTGCCAGCAGCCCCAGGACAGACCCCTACAATGAGCAGTTCTTC. It translates to CASSPRTDPYNEQFF.

This chain joins TRBV5-6 and TRBJ2-2, with TRBD2 matching 7 bases. V shed 5 bases and J 0 bases; nucleotides not matched to a gene: 4. The CDR3 spans 15 residues. Looked up from germline, CDR1 is SGHDT and CDR2 is YYEEEE. DNA of the CDR3: TGTGCCAGCAGGCCTCGGGGGGCGAACACCGGGGAGCTGTTTTTT. Its translation is CASRPRGANTGELFF. Filled out from reference TRBV5-6 and TRBJ2-2, the complete variable domain reads DAGVTQSPTHLIKTRGQQVTLRCSPKSGHDTVSWYQQALGQGPQFIFQYYEEEERQRGNFPDRFSGHQFPNYSSELNVNALLLGDSALYLCASRPRGANTGELFFGEGSRLTVL.

The gene calls are TRBV2 and TRBJ2-1, with D uncertain. Germline CDR1 SNHLY, CDR2 FYNNEI. With 7 bases removed from V and 4 bases from J, the gap between germline ends came to 8 bases. CDR3 size: 12 residues. CDR3 sequence: CASKAEYNEQFF. CDR3 coding DNA: TGTGCCAGCAAAGCCGAATACAATGAGCAGTTCTTC.

The V gene is TRBV18, the J gene TRBJ1-6, with a weak D call TRBD1 (6 bases). Germline V CDR1 and CDR2: KGHSH, LQKENI. The CDR3 consists of 15 residues. V shed 5 bases and J shed 1 base, with 9 bases lying between them. Written as DNA, the CDR3 is TGTGCCAGCTCAAACAGGGAGTCCTATAATTCACCCCTCCACTTT. Protein product: CASSNRESYNSPLHF.

This clone showed up just a few times. V gene TRBV28 combines with J gene TRBJ2-3, with a weak D call TRBD2 (6 bases). Per germline, CDR1 MDHEN and CDR2 SYDVKM. CDR3 size: 14 residues. V was cut by 10 bases and J by 6 bases, with 20 bases left in between. The CDR3 DNA follows: TGTGCCATCGACCCGAAGGGTGGAGGGGATACGCAGTATTTT. Translating it yields CAIDPKGGGDTQYF.

This chain links TRBV28 with TRBJ2-1; 8 bases are a match to TRBD1. The CDR3 is 16 amino acids. The J segment lost 8 bases and the V segment lost 5 bases, leaving 14 bases of the junction unmatched. The germline gives CDR1 MDHEN, CDR2 SYDVKM. This CDR3 is CASSVLQGEGVDEQFF. The DNA of the CDR3 is TGTGCCAGCAGTGTACTACAGGGGGAAGGAGTCGATGAGCAGTTCTTC.

This clone occurred many times. This sequence joins TRBV10-2 and TRBJ1-2; 9 nucleotides match TRBD1. V was pared by 7 bases and J by 4 bases, with 7 bases of the junction left unmatched. Germline loops: CDR1 WSHSY, CDR2 SAAADI. The CDR3 contains 14 residues. CDR3 amino acids: CASTPGQGVYGYTF. In nucleotides, the CDR3 is TGCGCCAGCACCCCGGGACAGGGAGTCTATGGCTACACCTTC.

This clone has a count of ten or more. V and J are TRBV7-2 and TRBJ1-2; 9 bases agree with TRBD1. The CDR3 spans 13 residues. V lost 5 bases and J lost 4; bases outside the gene matches: 2. From germline, CDR1 is SGHTA and CDR2 FQGNSA. The CDR3 DNA reads TGTGCCAGCAGCAAGGGACAGGGCTATGGCTACACCTTC. Translated: CASSKGQGYGYTF.

The chain carries TRBV5-1 and TRBJ1-1; D is unclear. This CDR3 comprises 13 residues. Per germline, CDR1 SGHRS and CDR2 YFSETQ. The ends were cut back, 0 bases at V and 4 bases at J, with 7 bases in the middle. Written as DNA, the CDR3 is TGCGCCAGCAGCTTGGCTAAGGGCACTGAAGCTTTCTTT. This sequence encodes CASSLAKGTEAFF.

The table lists this clone with many counts. The J gene is TRBJ2-3, the V gene TRBV7-2; TRBD1 matches at 7 bases. CDR1 SGHTA and CDR2 FQGNSA come from the germline V gene. V gave up 4 bases and J gave up 5 bases; unmatched junction bases: 6. The CDR3 loop spans 14 amino acids. CDR3 sequence reads: CASSWYRGQDTQYF. The CDR3 bases are TGTGCCAGCAGCTGGTACAGGGGCCAAGATACGCAGTATTTT.

This clone appeared a few times. J is TRBJ2-2 and V is TRBV5-4; TRBD2 might be the D (5 bases). CDR3 length: 19 residues. V lost 4 bases and J 4 bases, leaving 26 bases between the germline ends. Germline V gives CDR1 SGHNT, CDR2 YYREEE (reference sequence). CDR3 in amino acids: CASSPSFTDSAEGTGELFF. Here the CDR3 DNA reads TGTGCCAGCAGCCCCTCATTCACCGATAGCGCTGAGGGCACCGGGGAGCTGTTTTTT.

This clone was detected only a few times. The chain recombines TRBV5-1 with TRBJ1-5, with D unresolved. V was clipped by 4 bases and J by 0 bases, with 8 bases between them. Germline values: CDR1 SGHRS, CDR2 YFSETQ. There are 14 residues in the CDR3. CDR3 in amino acids: CASSHGPSNQPQHF. The CDR3 DNA is TGCGCCAGCAGCCACGGACCTAGCAATCAGCCCCAGCATTTT.

The genes are TRBV5-1 and TRBJ1-1; D unclear. Looked up from germline, CDR1 is SGHRS and CDR2 is YFSETQ. The CDR3 has 14 residues. With 0 bases removed from V and 3 bases from J, the gap between germline ends came to 9 bases. This CDR3 is CASSLGGRDTEAFF. DNA of the CDR3: TGCGCCAGCAGCTTGGGCGGGAGAGACACTGAAGCTTTCTTT.

The table lists this clone with a few counts. The rearrangement joins TRBV30 to TRBJ1-6; D remains unclear. Germline CDR1 GTSNPN, CDR2 SVGIG (reference sequence). Between the trimmed V and J ends, which lost 2 bases and 6 bases, there was a span of 14 bases. This CDR3 is built from 15 residues. The CDR3 sequence is CAWSYRPPGNSPLHF. The CDR3 DNA reads TGTGCCTGGAGTTACCGGCCTCCGGGTAATTCACCCCTCCACTTT.

In its sample, this clone was seen a few times. The chain links TRBV30 to TRBJ2-5; unclear D gene. Trimming stripped 2 bases from V and 1 base from J, with 8 bases between. Germline V gene data show CDR1 as GTSNPN and CDR2 as SVGIG (reference sequence). The CDR3 is made up of 13 amino acids. CDR3 region: CAWSLQIQETQYF. In DNA form, the CDR3 reads TGTGCCTGGAGTTTACAGATCCAAGAGACCCAGTACTTC.

The chain recombines TRBV5-1 with TRBJ2-7; D not resolved. Per germline, CDR1 SGHRS and CDR2 YFSETQ. Trimming stripped 9 bases from V and 5 bases from J, with 9 bases between. This CDR3 comprises 10 residues. The CDR3 nucleotides read TGCGCCACAGCTAGGGACGAGCAGTACTTC. Protein product: CATARDEQYF. Together with reference TRBV5-1 and TRBJ2-7, the CDR3 gives the full variable domain: KAGVTQTPRYLIKTRGQQVTLSCSPISGHRSVSWYQQTPGQGLQFLFEYFSETQRNKGNFPGRFSGRQFSNSRSEMNVSTLELGDSALYLCATARDEQYFGPGTRLTVT.

The rearrangement links TRBV10-3 to TRBJ1-6, with D unresolved. Germline assignment: CDR1 ENHRY and CDR2 SYGVKD. V was trimmed by 3 bases and J by 9 bases, leaving 6 bases between them. This CDR3 contains 12 residues. CDR3 protein: CAISDSVSPLHF. The CDR3 bases are TGTGCCATCAGTGATTCAGTTTCACCCCTCCACTTT.

This clone occurred a few times. This chain joins TRBV28 and TRBJ1-1; D possibly corresponds to TRBD1 (5 bases). This CDR3 spans 11 amino acids. Germline V lookup: CDR1 MDHEN, CDR2 SYDVKM. V was pared by 6 bases and J by 10 bases, with 12 bases between. CDR3 nucleotide sequence: TGTGCCAGCAGCTTCCCGGGACGAGCTTTCTTT. Its protein is CASSFPGRAFF.

This clone was seen at least ten times. The chain uses TRBV27 and TRBJ2-6; D might be TRBD1 (6 bases). This CDR3 has 15 amino acids. The V gene lost 6 bases and the J gene lost 2 bases, with 11 bases spanning the gap. CDR1 MNHEY and CDR2 SMNVEV come from the germline V gene (reference sequence). The CDR3: CASSNRVAGANVLTF. CDR3 in DNA: TGTGCCAGCAGCAACAGGGTGGCTGGGGCCAACGTCCTGACTTTC. Drawing the rest from reference TRBV27 and TRBJ2-6, the complete variable domain is EAQVTQNPRYLITVTGKKLTVTCSQNMNHEYMSWYRQDPGLGLRQIYYSMNVEVTDKGDVPEGYKVSRKEKRNFPLILESPSPNQTSLYFCASSNRVAGANVLTFGAGSRLTVL.

The sample holds many counts of this clone. CDR3 in amino acids: CASSSDYLSTDTQYF. CDR3 coding DNA: TGTGCCAGCAGCTCCGACTACCTGAGCACAGATACGCAGTATTTT. The chain has TRBV7-2 and TRBJ2-3; maybe TRBD2 (5 bases). V lost 4 bases and J lost 0, with 11 bases in between. This CDR3 spans 15 amino acids. Germline CDR1 is SGHTA and CDR2 is FQGNSA. The full variable domain, in which reference TRBV7-2 and TRBJ2-3 provide the parts outside the CDR3, is GAGVSQSPSNKVTEKGKDVELRCDPISGHTALYWYRQSLGQGLEFLIYFQGNSAPDKSGLPSDRFSAERTGGSVSTLTIQRTQQEDSAVYLCASSSDYLSTDTQYFGPGTRLTVL.

The chain uses TRBV7-8 and TRBJ2-3; D unresolved. Per the germline V gene, CDR1 is SGHVS and CDR2 is FQNEAQ. The CDR3 contains 13 residues. V was cut by 5 bases and J by 3 bases, with 9 bases left in between. The CDR3 nucleotides are TGTGCCAGCAGCAGGTCTTTGACAGATACGCAGTATTTT. Its protein is CASSRSLTDTQYF.

This chain uses TRBV5-1 with TRBJ2-5; no firm D call. Trimming stripped 4 bases from V and 0 bases from J, with 10 bases between. Germline V lookup: CDR1 SGHRS, CDR2 YFSETQ. The CDR3 is 14 amino acids. In nucleotides, the CDR3 is TGCGCCAGCAGCCCAAAAGGGTACCAAGAGACCCAGTACTTC. Translated, it gives CASSPKGYQETQYF.

This clone appeared many times. The genes are TRBV29-1 and TRBJ1-5; D unclear. This CDR3 is built from 12 residues. CDR1 and CDR2 (germline): SQVTM, ANQGSEA. Trimming removed 6 bases at V and 6 bases at J, with 12 bases between. As DNA, the CDR3 is TGCAGCGTGAGCAACGAGCGTCAGCCCCAGCATTTT. Amino acids: CSVSNERQPQHF.